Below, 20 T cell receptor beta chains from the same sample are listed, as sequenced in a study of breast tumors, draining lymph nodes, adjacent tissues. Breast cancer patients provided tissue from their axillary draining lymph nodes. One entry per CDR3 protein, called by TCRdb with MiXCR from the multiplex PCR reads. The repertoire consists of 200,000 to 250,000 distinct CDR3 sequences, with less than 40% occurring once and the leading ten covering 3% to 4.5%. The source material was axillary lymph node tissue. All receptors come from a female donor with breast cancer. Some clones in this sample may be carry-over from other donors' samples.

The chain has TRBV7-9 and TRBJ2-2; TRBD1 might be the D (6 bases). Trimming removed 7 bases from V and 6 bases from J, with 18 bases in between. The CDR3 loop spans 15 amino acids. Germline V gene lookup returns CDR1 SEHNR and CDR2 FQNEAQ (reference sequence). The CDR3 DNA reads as TGTGCCAGCACTCCTACAGGGCCGGTGTCCGGGGAGCTGTTTTTT. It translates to CASTPTGPVSGELFF.

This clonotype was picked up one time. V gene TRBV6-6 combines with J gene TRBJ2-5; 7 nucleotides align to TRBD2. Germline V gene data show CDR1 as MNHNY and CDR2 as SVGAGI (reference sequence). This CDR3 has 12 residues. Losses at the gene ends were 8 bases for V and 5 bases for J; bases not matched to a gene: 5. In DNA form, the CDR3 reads TGTGCCAGCTTCGACGGGGGGGAGACCCAGTACTTC. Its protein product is CASFDGGETQYF.

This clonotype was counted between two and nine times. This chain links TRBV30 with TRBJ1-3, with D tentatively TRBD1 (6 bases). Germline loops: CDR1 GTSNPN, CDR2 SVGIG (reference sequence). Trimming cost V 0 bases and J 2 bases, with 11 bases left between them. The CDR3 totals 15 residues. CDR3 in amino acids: CAWSVRGGAGNTIYF. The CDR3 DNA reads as TGTGCCTGGAGTGTACGAGGGGGGGCTGGAAACACCATATATTTT.

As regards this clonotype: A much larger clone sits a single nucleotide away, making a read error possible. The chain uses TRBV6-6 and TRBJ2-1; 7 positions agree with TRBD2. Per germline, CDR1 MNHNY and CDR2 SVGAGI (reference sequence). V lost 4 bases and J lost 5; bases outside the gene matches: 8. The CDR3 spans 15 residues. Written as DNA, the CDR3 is TGTGCCAGCAGTTCCTCGGGGGGAAGGAACAATGAGCAGTTCTTC. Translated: CASSSSGGRNNEQFF.

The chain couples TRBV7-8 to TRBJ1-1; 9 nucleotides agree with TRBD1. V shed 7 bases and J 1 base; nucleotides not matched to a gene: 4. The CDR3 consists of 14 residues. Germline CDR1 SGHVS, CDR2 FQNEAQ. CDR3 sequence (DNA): TGTGCCAGCAACCGACAGGGGGGGAACACTGAAGCTTTCTTT. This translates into CASNRQGGNTEAFF.

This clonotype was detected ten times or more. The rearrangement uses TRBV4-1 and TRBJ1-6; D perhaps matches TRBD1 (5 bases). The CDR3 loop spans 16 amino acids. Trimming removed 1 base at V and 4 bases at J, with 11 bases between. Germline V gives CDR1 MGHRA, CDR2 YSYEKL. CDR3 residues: CASSQAAGLYNSPLHF. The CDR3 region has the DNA TGCGCCAGCAGCCAAGCGGCAGGGTTGTATAATTCACCCCTCCACTTT.

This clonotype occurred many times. The CDR3 DNA reads TGCAGTGCACTGGGACAGGCCACCTACGAGCAGTACTTC. Protein: CSALGQATYEQYF. V usage is TRBV20-1 and J usage is TRBJ2-7, with 8 bases fitting TRBD1. Germline CDR1 is DFQATT and CDR2 is SNEGSKA (reference sequence). CDR3 length: 13 amino acids. Unmatched junction bases numbered 6, after V lost 6 bases and J lost 2 bases.

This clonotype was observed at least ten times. The CDR3 coding sequence is TGCGCCAGCAGTGCGGGACTAGCGGGGAACCAAGAGACCCAGTACTTC. Its translation is CASSAGLAGNQETQYF. The chain combines TRBV10-1 with TRBJ2-5, with TRBD2 identical over 13 bases. After removal of 4 bases from V and 0 bases from J, the junction contained 2 bases not matched to a gene. The CDR3 is 16 residues long. Germline assignment: CDR1 WNHNN and CDR2 SYGVQD (reference sequence).

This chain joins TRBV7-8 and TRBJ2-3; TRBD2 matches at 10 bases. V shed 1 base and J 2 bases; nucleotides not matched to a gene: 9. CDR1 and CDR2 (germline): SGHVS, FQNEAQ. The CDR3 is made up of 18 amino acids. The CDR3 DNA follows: TGTGCCAGCAGCTTAGTAGGGACTAGCGCGGGGATCACAGATACGCAGTATTTT. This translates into CASSLVGTSAGITDTQYF.

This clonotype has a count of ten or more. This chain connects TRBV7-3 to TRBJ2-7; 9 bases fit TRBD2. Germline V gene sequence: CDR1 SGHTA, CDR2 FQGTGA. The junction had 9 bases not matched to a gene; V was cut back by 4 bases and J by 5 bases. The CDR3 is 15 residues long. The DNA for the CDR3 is TGTGCCAGCAGCTCCAAAGCTAGCGGGGATCACGAGCAGTACTTC. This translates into CASSSKASGDHEQYF. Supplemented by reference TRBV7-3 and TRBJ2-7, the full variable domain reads GAGVSQTPSNKVTEKGKYVELRCDPISGHTALYWYRQSLGQGPEFLIYFQGTGAADDSGLPNDRFFAVRPEGSVSTLKIQRTERGDSAVYLCASSSKASGDHEQYFGPGTRLTVT.

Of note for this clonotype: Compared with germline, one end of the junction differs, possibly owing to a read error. The CDR3 region has the DNA TGTGCTAGCAGCTTAGGGACAGGGGCAGGCTACGAGCAGTACTTC. This encodes CASSLGTGAGYEQYF. The chain carries TRBV7-7 and TRBJ2-7, with 10 nucleotides matching TRBD1. CDR3 size: 15 residues. Germline CDR1 and CDR2: SSHAT and FNYEAQ (reference sequence).

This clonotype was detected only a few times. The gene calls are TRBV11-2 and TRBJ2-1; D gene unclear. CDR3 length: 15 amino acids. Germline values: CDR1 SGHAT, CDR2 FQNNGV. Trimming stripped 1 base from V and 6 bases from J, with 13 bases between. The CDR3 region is CASSLGPASSNEQFF. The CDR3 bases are TGTGCCAGCAGCTTAGGACCTGCTAGTTCCAATGAGCAGTTCTTC.

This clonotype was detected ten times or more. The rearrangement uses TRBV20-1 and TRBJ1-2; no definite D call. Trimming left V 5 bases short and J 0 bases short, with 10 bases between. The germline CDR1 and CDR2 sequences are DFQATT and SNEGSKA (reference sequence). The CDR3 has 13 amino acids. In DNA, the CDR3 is TGCAGTGCTCCTCCCTCAGCTAACTATGGCTACACCTTC. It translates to CSAPPSANYGYTF.

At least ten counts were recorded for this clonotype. The CDR3 loop reads CASSPTQAGGEQYF. The DNA of the CDR3 is TGTGCCAGCAGCCCAACCCAAGCGGGAGGCGAGCAGTACTTC. The chain links TRBV9 to TRBJ2-7; 9 bases line up with TRBD2. CDR1 and CDR2 from the germline V gene are SGDLS and YYNGEE. The CDR3 has 14 amino acids. The trim removed 4 bases at V and 6 bases at J, leaving 8 bases unmatched.

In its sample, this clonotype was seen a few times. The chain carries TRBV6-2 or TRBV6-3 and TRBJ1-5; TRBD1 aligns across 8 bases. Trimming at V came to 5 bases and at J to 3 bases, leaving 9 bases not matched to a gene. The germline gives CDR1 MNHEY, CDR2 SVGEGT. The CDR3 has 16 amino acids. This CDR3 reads CASSVSGQGYNQPQHF. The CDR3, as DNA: TGTGCCAGCAGTGTAAGTGGACAGGGCTACAATCAGCCCCAGCATTTT.

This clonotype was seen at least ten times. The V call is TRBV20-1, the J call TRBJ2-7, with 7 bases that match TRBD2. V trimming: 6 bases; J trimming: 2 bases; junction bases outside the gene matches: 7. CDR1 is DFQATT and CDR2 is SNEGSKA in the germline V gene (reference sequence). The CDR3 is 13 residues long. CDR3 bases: TGCAGTGCCGGAGAAGCGGGGCCCTACGAGCAGTACTTC. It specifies CSAGEAGPYEQYF.

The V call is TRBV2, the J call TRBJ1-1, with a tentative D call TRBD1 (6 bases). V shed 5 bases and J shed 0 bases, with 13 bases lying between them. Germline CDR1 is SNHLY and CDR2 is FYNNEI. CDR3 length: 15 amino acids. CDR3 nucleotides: TGTGCCAGCAGTCGACAGGCTTCCATGAACACTGAAGCTTTCTTT. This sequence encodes CASSRQASMNTEAFF. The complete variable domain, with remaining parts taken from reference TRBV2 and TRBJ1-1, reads EPEVTQTPSHQVTQMGQEVILRCVPISNHLYFYWYRQILGQKVEFLVSFYNNEISEKSEIFDDQFSVERPDGSNFTLKIRSTKLEDSAMYFCASSRQASMNTEAFFGQGTRLTVV.

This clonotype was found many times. This CDR3 reads CASSMRTSGAGETQYF. In nucleotides, the CDR3 is TGTGCCAGTAGTATGAGGACTAGCGGGGCAGGTGAGACCCAGTACTTC. The chain uses TRBV19 and TRBJ2-5; 12 bases align to TRBD2. Germline loops: CDR1 LNHDA, CDR2 SQIVND (reference sequence). The CDR3 consists of 16 residues. V trimming: 3 bases; J trimming: 5 bases; junction bases outside the gene matches: 7.

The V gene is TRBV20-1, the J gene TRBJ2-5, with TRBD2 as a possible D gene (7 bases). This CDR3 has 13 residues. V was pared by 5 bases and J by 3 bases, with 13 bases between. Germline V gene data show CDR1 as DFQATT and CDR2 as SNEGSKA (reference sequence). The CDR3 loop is CSAGKGGKETQYF. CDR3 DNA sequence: TGCAGTGCTGGGAAGGGGGGGAAAGAGACCCAGTACTTC.

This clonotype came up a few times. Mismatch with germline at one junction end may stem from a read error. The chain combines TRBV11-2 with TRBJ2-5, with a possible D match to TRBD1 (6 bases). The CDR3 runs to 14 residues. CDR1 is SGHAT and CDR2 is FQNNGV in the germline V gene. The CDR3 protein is CASSLDRSQETQYF. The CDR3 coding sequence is TGTGCCAGCAGCCTAGACAGGTCACAAGAGACCCAGTACTTC.